This entry lists 24 T cell receptor beta chains sequenced from one sample in a study of T cell changes during pregnancy in multiple sclerosis. Assay used: immunoSEQ multiplex PCR; TCRdb lists only in-frame clones, some missing. The sample lists about 64,000 clones; about 92% were seen once. Sequenced material: peripheral blood, taken in the second trimester of pregnancy. The receptors derive from a female donor in good health, enrolled as a control in a pregnancy study.

The V and J genes are TRBV4-2 and TRBJ2-2, with 10 bases that match TRBD2. J was trimmed by 3 bases and V by 2 bases; bases with no gene match: 0. Germline values: CDR1 LGHNA, CDR2 YNFKEQ. This CDR3 region has 15 residues. The DNA for the CDR3 is TGTGCCAGCAGCCAACTAGCGGGAGACACCGGGGAGCTGTTTTTT. Translating it yields CASSQLAGDTGELFF.

The chain couples TRBV6-5 to TRBJ2-7; D not resolved. V was shortened by 2 bases and J by 2 bases, with 16 bases between the two germline ends. The V gene's germline CDR1 is MNHEY and CDR2 SVGAGI. The CDR3 is made up of 16 amino acids. CDR3 amino acids: CASSYGMEDFTYEQYF. As DNA, the CDR3 is TGTGCCAGCAGTTACGGTATGGAAGACTTCACCTACGAGCAGTACTTC.

The genes are TRBV12-2 and TRBJ1-2; the table names TRBD1, a call not compared with the DNA. TRBV12-2 is deemed a pseudogene. The CDR3 totals 17 residues. CDR3 bases: TGTGCAAGTCGCTTATCCCCTGAGGGGGTCGGCCACTATGGCTACACCTTC. Amino acids: CASRLSPEGVGHYGYTF.

The J gene is TRBJ1-2, the V gene TRBV6-5; maybe TRBD1 (5 bases). The germline V gene encodes CDR1 MNHEY and CDR2 SVGAGI. V gave up 2 bases and J gave up 9 bases, with 10 bases separating them. The CDR3 length is 12 residues. CDR3 nucleotide sequence: TGTGCCAGCAGTTACAAATCAGGGAGCTACACCTTC. This sequence encodes CASSYKSGSYTF.

The V and J genes are TRBV27 and TRBJ1-2, with D possibly TRBD1 on 5 matching bases. V lost 8 bases to trimming and J lost 6 bases, with 16 bases between them. The length of the CDR3 is 13 residues. The germline gives CDR1 MNHEY, CDR2 SMNVEV (reference sequence). The CDR3 reads CASSLRGSDGYTF. For the CDR3, the DNA is TGTGCCAGCTCCCTTAGGGGTTCCGATGGCTACACCTTC.

The chain links TRBV27 to TRBJ2-7; D uncertain. The V end was cut by 1 base, the J end by 3 bases, with 7 bases between. Germline CDR1 MNHEY, CDR2 SMNVEV (reference sequence). The CDR3 length is 13 residues. The CDR3 sequence: CASSLLAGYEQYF. The CDR3 nucleotides read TGTGCCAGCAGTTTATTAGCCGGCTACGAGCAGTACTTC.

This clone was seen just once. This chain joins TRBV7-3 and TRBJ2-3, with a tentative D call TRBD1 (6 bases). Trimming stripped 2 bases from V and 6 bases from J, with 12 bases between. There are 14 residues in the CDR3. Germline V gene sequence: CDR1 SGHTA, CDR2 FQGTGA. CDR3 bases: TGTGCCAGCAGCTTAGGGGGCGCGTTTGATACGCAGTATTTT. It is translated as CASSLGGAFDTQYF. The variable domain in full, completed from reference TRBV7-3 and TRBJ2-3, reads GAGVSQTPSNKVTEKGKYVELRCDPISGHTALYWYRQSLGQGPEFLIYFQGTGAADDSGLPNDRFFAVRPEGSVSTLKIQRTERGDSAVYLCASSLGGAFDTQYFGPGTRLTVL.

The rearrangement joins TRBV7-8 to TRBJ2-7; 7 bases fit TRBD1. The CDR3 extends over 15 amino acids. V lost 2 bases to trimming and J lost 5 bases; unmatched junction nucleotides: 9. In germline, CDR1 is SGHVS, CDR2 FQNEAQ. This CDR3 is CASSLKQGIRDEQYF. For the CDR3, the DNA is TGTGCCAGCAGCTTAAAACAGGGGATTAGGGACGAGCAGTACTTC.

V and J are TRBV4-2 and TRBJ2-7; 7 bases align to TRBD1. The CDR3 is 16 residues long. The junction had 8 bases not matched to a gene; V was cut back by 1 base and J by 2 bases. Germline V gene lookup returns CDR1 LGHNA and CDR2 YNFKEQ. The CDR3 DNA sequence: TGTGCCAGCAGCCAAGGGAGTGGGGACAGCCCCTACGAGCAGTACTTC. Translated: CASSQGSGDSPYEQYF.

The chain combines TRBV19 with TRBJ2-2; TRBD2 matches 7 bases. Germline assignment: CDR1 LNHDA and CDR2 SQIVND (reference sequence). The junction had 3 bases not matched to a gene; V was cut back by 3 bases and J by 2 bases. The CDR3 is made up of 15 amino acids. In DNA form, the CDR3 reads TGTGCCAGTAGTATGCGGGAGTCTAACACCGGGGAGCTGTTTTTT. This codes for CASSMRESNTGELFF.

This chain links TRBV30 with TRBJ2-1, with D possibly being TRBD2 (5 bases). Germline V gene sequence: CDR1 GTSNPN, CDR2 SVGIG (reference sequence). The ends were cut back, 7 bases at V and 4 bases at J, with 20 bases in the middle. The CDR3 is 15 residues long. The CDR3 sequence: CASGLWLAAYNEQFF. CDR3 DNA: TGTGCCTCCGGACTTTGGCTAGCCGCTTACAATGAGCAGTTCTTC.

As DNA, the CDR3 is TGTGCCAGCAGGGACACCCCATACGAGCAGTACTTC. Translation: CASRDTPYEQYF. The chain is built from TRBV27 and TRBJ2-7; D possibly corresponds to TRBD1 (5 bases). Germline CDR1 MNHEY, CDR2 SMNVEV (reference sequence). CDR3 size: 12 residues. With 6 bases removed from V and 4 bases from J, the gap between germline ends came to 10 bases.

The chain couples TRBV5-1 to TRBJ2-3; TRBD2 is a possible D gene (5 bases). Per the germline V gene, CDR1 is SGHRS and CDR2 is YFSETQ. Trimming pared 0 bases from V and 4 bases from J, leaving 9 bases between. This CDR3 has 14 amino acids. The CDR3 loop is CASSLGGASDTQYF. The CDR3 DNA follows: TGCGCCAGCAGCTTGGGGGGAGCCTCAGATACGCAGTATTTT.

This clone was picked up a small number of times. The chain combines TRBV6-1 with TRBJ1-5, with a possible D match to TRBD1 (5 bases). Trimming cost V 0 bases and J 5 bases, with 17 bases left between them. CDR1 and CDR2 (germline): MNHNS, SASEGT. The CDR3 has 17 amino acids. The DNA for the CDR3 is TGTGCCAGCAGTGAAGCGCTCGAGGGGACGGGGGATCAGCCCCAGCATTTT. Protein product: CASSEALEGTGDQPQHF.

The chain combines TRBV4-2 with TRBJ2-1, with TRBD2 matching over 10 bases. The V gene end was trimmed by 0 bases and the J gene end by 7 bases; junction bases not matched to a gene: 9. The CDR3 runs 17 residues. Germline V gene data show CDR1 as LGHNA and CDR2 as YNFKEQ. CDR3 sequence: CASSQDSLSSGRNEQFF. CDR3 bases: TGTGCCAGCAGCCAAGATAGTTTGTCTAGCGGGAGAAATGAGCAGTTCTTC.

This chain joins TRBV7-2 and TRBJ1-3, with TRBD1 matching 7 bases. The junction had 8 bases not matched to a gene; V was cut back by 4 bases and J by 8 bases. The CDR3 runs 14 residues. CDR1 is SGHTA and CDR2 is FQGNSA in the germline V gene. CDR3: CASSSWDSRYTIYF. CDR3 nucleotides: TGTGCCAGCAGCTCCTGGGACAGCCGCTACACCATATATTTT.

V is TRBV15 and J is TRBJ1-4; possibly TRBD1 for D (6 bases). This CDR3 contains 15 residues. Germline V CDR1 and CDR2: LNHNV, YYDKDF (reference sequence). Trimming removed 0 bases at V and 6 bases at J, with 11 bases between. The CDR3 is CATSRDAAGDEKLFF. In nucleotides, the CDR3 is TGTGCCACCAGCAGAGACGCCGCAGGGGATGAAAAACTGTTTTTT.

The chain joins TRBV30 to TRBJ1-2; no firm D call. Germline assignment: CDR1 GTSNPN and CDR2 SVGIG (reference sequence). Between the trimmed V and J ends, which lost 1 base and 5 bases, there was a span of 11 bases. There are 13 residues in the CDR3. CDR3 in amino acids: CAWSAPPLYGYTF. CDR3 nucleotide sequence: TGTGCCTGGAGTGCCCCCCCCTTATATGGCTACACCTTC.

The genes are TRBV19 and TRBJ2-5; the D gene is possibly TRBD1 (6 bases). V lost 4 bases and J 5 bases, leaving 20 bases between the germline ends. There are 16 residues in the CDR3. The germline CDR1 and CDR2 sequences are LNHDA and SQIVND (reference sequence). CDR3 in DNA: TGTGCCAGTAGTACCCAGTCCCCGCACAGGGTGGAGACCCAGTACTTC. It is translated as CASSTQSPHRVETQYF.

The chain links TRBV10-3 to TRBJ2-6, with TRBD1 matching 7 bases. This CDR3 has 18 amino acids. With 10 bases clipped from V and 0 bases from J, the junction kept 15 bases outside the gene matches. CDR1 and CDR2 (germline): ENHRY, SYGVKD. CDR3 DNA: TGTGCCACCTACGGAACGGGACAGAAGAGCTCTGGGGCCAACGTCCTGACTTTC. It encodes CATYGTGQKSSGANVLTF.

The chain couples TRBV7-8 to TRBJ2-4; TRBD2 matches 11 bases. Germline V gene lookup returns CDR1 SGHVS and CDR2 FQNEAQ. V was clipped by 1 base and J by 0 bases; unmatched bases: 14. This CDR3 is built from 21 residues. The CDR3 sequence is CASSLVLWPSGGPLAKNIQYF. CDR3 nucleotide sequence: TGTGCCAGCAGCTTAGTTCTCTGGCCTAGCGGGGGGCCTTTAGCCAAAAACATTCAGTACTTC.

As regards this clone: Additional DNA sequences in this sample encode the identical CDR3. The rearrangement uses TRBV5-1 and TRBJ1-5; 8 bases align to TRBD1. Germline V lookup: CDR1 SGHRS, CDR2 YFSETQ. V dropped 4 bases and J dropped 5; count of bases not matched to a gene: 5. The CDR3 covers 14 residues. The CDR3 spells CASSLGQGDQPQHF. CDR3 sequence (DNA): TGCGCCAGCAGCCTAGGACAGGGTGATCAGCCCCAGCATTTT.

The chain uses TRBV19 and TRBJ1-5, with 8 bases aligning to TRBD1. Germline trimming cut 1 base from V and 2 bases from J; bases unmatched to any gene: 7. Per germline, CDR1 LNHDA and CDR2 SQIVND (reference sequence). This CDR3 comprises 17 residues. The CDR3 reads CASSIANTGGGNQPQHF. The CDR3 bases are TGTGCCAGTAGTATAGCAAATACAGGGGGAGGCAATCAGCCCCAGCATTTT.

This rearrangement joins TRBV15 to TRBJ2-7; possibly TRBD1 for D (6 bases). CDR3 length: 12 residues. CDR1 and CDR2 (germline): LNHNV, YYDKDF (reference sequence). Trimming pared 3 bases from V and 7 bases from J, leaving 10 bases between. In nucleotides, the CDR3 is TGTGCCACCAGCAGTGGACAGCTTGAGCAGTACTTC. Amino acid sequence: CATSSGQLEQYF. Combining the CDR3 with reference TRBV15 and TRBJ2-7 gives the whole variable domain DAMVIQNPRYQVTQFGKPVTLSCSQTLNHNVMYWYQQKSSQAPKLLFHYYDKDFNNEADTPDNFQSRRPNTSFCFLDIRSPGLGDTAMYLCATSSGQLEQYFGPGTRLTVT.